This T cell receptor (beta chain) was obtained from a study of cytomegalovirus exposure and HLA in healthy donors. PCR was performed using 60 Vbeta and 13 Jbeta primers. Data came from immunoSEQ multiplex PCR; TCRdb stores just in-frame clones and leaves some out. The sample shows roughly 100,000 clones, 60% to 75% of them seen only once. This clone was counted only a few times. The TCR comes from a man in his 60s in good health and CMV-seronegative. The material sequenced was PBMCs.

For the CDR3, the DNA is TGCAGCGTCACCCCAGGGAGGAGAGAGCCTGGGGCCAACGTCCTGACTTTC. This encodes CSVTPGRREPGANVLTF. The chain has TRBV29-1 and TRBJ2-6; a possible D gene is TRBD2 (6 bases). The CDR3 spans 17 residues. The V gene's germline CDR1 is SQVTM and CDR2 ANQGSEA. Trimming took 6 bases from V and 2 from J, leaving 20 bases between them.